Listed here are 20 T cell receptor beta chains from one sample, sequenced in a study of T cells in Graves' hyperthyroidism and ophthalmopathy. From RNA transcripts, TCR beta CDR3 regions were amplified. Carried out on the TCR CDR3, a first-round RT-PCR used the HTBI primer set. TCRdb reanalysed the multiplex PCR reads using MiXCR and keeps one entry per CDR3 protein. The sample includes 20,000 to 30,000 distinct CDR3 sequences, around 40% seen only once; the top ten take about 9.3%. Specimen: blood. These receptor sequences come from a woman aged 25-40 years with Graves' hyperthyroidism.

This clonotype was detected many times. The chain combines TRBV19 with TRBJ1-1, with 7 bases fitting TRBD1. J gave up 4 bases and V 6 bases, and 5 bases lay outside the gene matches. The CDR3 spans 13 residues. In germline, CDR1 is LNHDA, CDR2 SQIVND (reference sequence). CDR3 DNA: TGTGCCAGTAGCGGACAGGTTGGCACTGAAGCTTTCTTT. Its translation: CASSGQVGTEAFF.

About this clonotype itself: This likely comes from a read error, as the CDR3 has no conserved phenylalanine or tryptophan at its end. The gene calls are TRBV24-1 and TRBJ2-5; no definite D call. This CDR3 is 12 amino acids long. Germline V lookup: CDR1 KGHDR, CDR2 SFDVKD. CDR3 DNA: TGTGCCACCAGCGATTTGGGGGAGACCCAGTACCTC. Protein: CATSDLGETQYL.

This clonotype was found many times. This chain uses TRBV6-6 with TRBJ1-2; the D is unclear. Trimming took 2 bases from V and 7 from J, leaving 14 bases between them. This CDR3 comprises 14 residues. Germline assignment: CDR1 MNHNY and CDR2 SVGAGI (reference sequence). CDR3 in DNA: TGTGCCAGCAGTTACCAAGGGCGGGAAGGTGGCTACACCTTC. Protein: CASSYQGREGGYTF.

The CDR3, as DNA: TGTGCCAGCAGCCCGGCCAACTACGAGCAGTACTTC. Protein product: CASSPANYEQYF. The chain couples TRBV12-1 to TRBJ2-7. TRBV12-1 corresponds to a pseudogene. The CDR3 extends over 12 amino acids.

Worth noting for this clonotype: This may be a read error, as it is one base from a much larger clone. The DNA is left out, because the CDR3 cannot be placed on it with certainty; the CDR3 is given as TCRdb lists it. The chain couples TRBV5-1 to TRBJ1-3; TRBD1 reflects the table's D call only, with no check against the DNA. The CDR3 contains 16 residues when both ends are counted. Germline lookup yields CDR1 SGHRS and CDR2 YFSETQ. This CDR3 reads CAGSWGQGAGGNTICF.

The J gene is TRBJ2-3, the V gene TRBV20-1, with D possibly matching TRBD1 (5 bases). The length of the CDR3 is 13 residues. The V end lost 4 bases, the J end lost 3 bases, and 11 bases lay between the germline ends. Per the germline V gene, CDR1 is DFQATT and CDR2 is SNEGSKA (reference sequence). The CDR3: CSATYKGTDTQYF. The CDR3 DNA follows: TGCAGTGCTACCTATAAGGGGACAGATACGCAGTATTTT.

Worth noting for this clonotype: The junction differs from germline at one of its ends, possibly a read error. CDR3 DNA: TGTGCCTGGAGTGTGAGGGCGGGAGGGGGGTCAGATGCGCAGTATTTT. The encoded protein is CAWSVRAGGGSDAQYF. The chain combines TRBV30 with TRBJ2-3, with 9 bases aligning to TRBD2. The CDR3 runs 16 residues. CDR1 is GTSNPN and CDR2 is SVGIG in the germline V gene (reference sequence).

This clonotype was counted once. The chain combines TRBV19 with TRBJ1-6; D possibly corresponds to TRBD1 (5 bases). The CDR3 has 15 amino acids. The V and J ends lost 4 bases and 10 bases respectively, with 17 bases between them. Germline-derived CDR1 and CDR2 are LNHDA and SQIVND (reference sequence). The chain's CDR3 is CASSNYDPEGSPLHF. For the CDR3, the DNA is TGTGCCAGTAGTAATTACGACCCAGAGGGGTCACCCCTCCACTTT. Variable domain in full (rest from reference TRBV19 and TRBJ1-6): DGGITQSPKYLFRKEGQNVTLSCEQNLNHDAMYWYRQDPGQGLRLIYYSQIVNDFQKGDIAEGYSVSREKKESFPLTVTSAQKNPTAFYLCASSNYDPEGSPLHFGNGTRLTVT.

Of note for this clonotype: This may arise from a read error, as a much more abundant clone is one base away. The J gene is TRBJ1-1, the V gene TRBV30, with TRBD1 as a possible D gene (5 bases). Per the germline V gene, CDR1 is GTSNPN and CDR2 is SVGIG (reference sequence). This CDR3 is 13 amino acids long. With 5 bases removed from V and 6 bases from J, the gap between germline ends came to 16 bases. The CDR3 DNA reads as TGTGCCTGGGGTGGATGGGACGTTTCTGAAGCTTTCTTT. This translates into CAWGGWDVSEAFF.

The CDR3 DNA is TGTGCCAGCAGTTACTTCCCCGCAAGTGGGACTGAAGCTTTCTTT. Its protein product is CASSYFPASGTEAFF. The J gene is TRBJ1-1, the V gene TRBV6-2 or TRBV6-3; D is unclear. Between the trimmed V and J ends, which lost 1 base and 5 bases, there was a span of 14 bases. The germline V gene encodes CDR1 MNHEY and CDR2 SVGEGT. This CDR3 contains 15 residues.

Concerning this clonotype: Sequence at one end of the junction differs from germline and may be a read error. The CDR3 bases are TGTGCCATCAGCGTTTATGGGAGTATTTCACCCCTCTACTTT. Translating gives CAISVYGSISPLYF. The chain couples TRBV9 to TRBJ1-6; D is unresolved. Per germline, CDR1 SGDLS and CDR2 YYNGEE. CDR3 length: 14 residues.

This chain joins TRBV7-3 and TRBJ1-2; 7 positions match TRBD1. Per germline, CDR1 SGHTA and CDR2 FQGTGA. The CDR3 sequence is 15 residues long. V shed 7 bases, J shed 3 bases, and the junction held 11 bases outside the gene matches. CDR3 sequence: CASKVTGPPYYGYTF. CDR3 nucleotide sequence: TGTGCCAGCAAGGTGACAGGGCCCCCTTACTATGGCTACACCTTC. Variable domain in full (rest from reference TRBV7-3 and TRBJ1-2): GAGVSQTPSNKVTEKGKYVELRCDPISGHTALYWYRQSLGQGPEFLIYFQGTGAADDSGLPNDRFFAVRPEGSVSTLKIQRTERGDSAVYLCASKVTGPPYYGYTFGSGTRLTVV.

The V gene is TRBV10-3, the J gene TRBJ1-5; no firm D call. The CDR3 has 12 amino acids. The germline V and J ends were trimmed by 6 bases and 5 bases, with 8 bases remaining between them. Germline lookup yields CDR1 ENHRY and CDR2 SYGVKD. Here the CDR3 DNA reads TGTGCCATCAGCAGTTCCGATCAGCCCCAGCATTTT. It specifies CAISSSDQPQHF.

This chain connects TRBV19 to TRBJ2-7; no clear D gene. The V gene's germline CDR1 is LNHDA and CDR2 SQIVND (reference sequence). V dropped 2 bases and J dropped 8 bases, with 10 bases sitting between them. The CDR3 has 12 residues. The CDR3 is CASSIHSNQQYF. The CDR3 DNA reads as TGTGCCAGTAGTATACACAGCAATCAGCAGTACTTC.

Sample share makes this clonotype medium-sized. The junction shows a germline mismatch at one end, possibly a read error. The chain links TRBV7-7 to TRBJ2-3, with D perhaps TRBD2 (6 bases). CDR1 is SSHAT and CDR2 is FNYEAQ in the germline V gene (reference sequence). The CDR3 has 14 amino acids. CDR3: CASSLGTSTDTQYF. Written as DNA, the CDR3 is TGTGCTAGCAGCTTAGGGACTAGCACAGATACGCAGTATTTT.

The CDR3 DNA reads as TGTGCCAGCAGCTTACTCGGTCGAGAGACCCAGTACTTC. It is translated as CASSLLGRETQYF. The chain is built from TRBV7-6 and TRBJ2-5; D unresolved. CDR3 length equals 13 residues. V lost 2 bases, J lost 4 bases, and 8 bases lay in between. CDR1 is SGHVS and CDR2 is FNYEAQ in the germline V gene.

This clonotype was seen at least ten times. The chain couples TRBV12-3 or TRBV12-4 to TRBJ1-4; TRBD1 might be the D (5 bases). The CDR3 has 15 residues. V shed 7 bases and J shed 0 bases, with 12 bases lying between them. The CDR3 nucleotides read TGTGCCAGCAAAGCAGGGAGCGCAACTAATGAAAAACTGTTTTTT. Translating gives CASKAGSATNEKLFF.

In its sample, this clonotype is medium-sized (0.01 to 0.1%). This chain links TRBV15 with TRBJ2-7, with D possibly matching TRBD2 (6 bases). The V end was cut by 2 bases, the J end by 7 bases, with 15 bases between. This CDR3 is built from 14 residues. Germline CDR1 LNHNV, CDR2 YYDKDF (reference sequence). The CDR3 DNA reads as TGTGCCACCAGCAGACCCGGAGGGGCGCGGGAGCAGTACTTC. Amino acid sequence: CATSRPGGAREQYF.

This clonotype was recorded at least ten times. This chain joins TRBV9 and TRBJ2-2; 12 bases line up with TRBD2. V was clipped by 0 bases and J by 6 bases; unmatched bases: 3. Germline assignment: CDR1 SGDLS and CDR2 YYNGEE. There are 16 residues in the CDR3. In DNA form, the CDR3 reads TGTGCCAGCAGCGTAGGGCTAGCGGGAGGGCCCGGGGAGCTGTTTTTT. Protein: CASSVGLAGGPGELFF.

The rearrangement uses TRBV20-1 and TRBJ2-3; 9 bases match TRBD2. Trimming cost V 1 base and J 11 bases; bases outside gene matches: 13. From germline, CDR1 is DFQATT and CDR2 SNEGSKA (reference sequence). This CDR3 is 15 amino acids long. The CDR3 protein is CSARGVAGEENEQYF. DNA for the CDR3: TGCAGTGCTAGAGGGGTAGCGGGAGAGGAAAATGAGCAGTATTTT.